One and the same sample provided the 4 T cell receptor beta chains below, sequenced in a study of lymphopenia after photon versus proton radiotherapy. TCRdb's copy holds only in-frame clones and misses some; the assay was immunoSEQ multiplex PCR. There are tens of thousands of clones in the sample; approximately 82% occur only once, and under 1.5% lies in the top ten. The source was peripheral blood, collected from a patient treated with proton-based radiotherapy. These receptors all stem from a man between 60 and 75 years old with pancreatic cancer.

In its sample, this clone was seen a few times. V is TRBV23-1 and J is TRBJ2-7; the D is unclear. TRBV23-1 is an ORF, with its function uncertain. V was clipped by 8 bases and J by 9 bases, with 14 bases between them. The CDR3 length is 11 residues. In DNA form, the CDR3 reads TGCGCCAGCGGTCGACTCGGACGGCAGTACTTC. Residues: CASGRLGRQYF.

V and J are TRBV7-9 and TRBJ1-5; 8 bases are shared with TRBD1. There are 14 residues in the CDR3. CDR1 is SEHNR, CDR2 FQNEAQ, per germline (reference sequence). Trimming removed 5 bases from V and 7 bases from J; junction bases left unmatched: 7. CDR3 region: CASSTGGAPQPQHF. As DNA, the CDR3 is TGTGCCAGCAGCACAGGGGGAGCCCCCCAGCCCCAGCATTTT.

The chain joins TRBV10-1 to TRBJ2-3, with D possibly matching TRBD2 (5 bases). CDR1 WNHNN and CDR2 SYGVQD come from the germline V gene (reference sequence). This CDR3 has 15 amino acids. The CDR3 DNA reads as TGCGCGCATGTCCCGGGAACGGACCCTACAGATACGCAGTATTTT. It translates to CAHVPGTDPTDTQYF.

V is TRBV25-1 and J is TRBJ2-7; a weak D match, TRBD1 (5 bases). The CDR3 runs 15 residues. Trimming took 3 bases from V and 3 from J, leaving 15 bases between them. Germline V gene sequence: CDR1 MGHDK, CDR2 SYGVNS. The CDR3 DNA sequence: TGTGCCAGCAGTGACCCGGCAGGGTTAGGCTACGAGCAGTACTTC. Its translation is CASSDPAGLGYEQYF.